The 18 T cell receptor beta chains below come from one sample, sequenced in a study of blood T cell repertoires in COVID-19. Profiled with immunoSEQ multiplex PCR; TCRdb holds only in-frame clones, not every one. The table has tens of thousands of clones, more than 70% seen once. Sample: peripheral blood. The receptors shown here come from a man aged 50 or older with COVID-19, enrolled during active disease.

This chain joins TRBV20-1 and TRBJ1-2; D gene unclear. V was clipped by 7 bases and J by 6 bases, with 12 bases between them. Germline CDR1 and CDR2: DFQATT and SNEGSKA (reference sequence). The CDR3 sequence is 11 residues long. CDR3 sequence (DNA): TGCAGTGGCCCGGGTGACCATGGCTACACCTTC. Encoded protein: CSGPGDHGYTF.

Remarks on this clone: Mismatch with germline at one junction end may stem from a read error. CDR3 residues: CASSLGTGGNQPQHF. The DNA of the CDR3 is TGTGCCAGCAGCTTAGGTACAGGGGGCAACCAGCCCCAGCATTTT. The rearrangement links TRBV7-2 to TRBJ1-5; TRBD1 matches at 9 bases. Germline CDR1 is SGHTA and CDR2 is FQGNSA. The CDR3 sequence is 15 residues long.

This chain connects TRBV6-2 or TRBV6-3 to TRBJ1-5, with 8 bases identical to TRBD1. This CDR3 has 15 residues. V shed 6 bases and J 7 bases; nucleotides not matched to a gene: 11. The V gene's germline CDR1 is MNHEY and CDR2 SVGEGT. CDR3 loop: CASSLGQGSRQPQHF. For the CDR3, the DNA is TGTGCCAGCAGCCTCGGACAGGGAAGTCGGCAGCCCCAGCATTTT.

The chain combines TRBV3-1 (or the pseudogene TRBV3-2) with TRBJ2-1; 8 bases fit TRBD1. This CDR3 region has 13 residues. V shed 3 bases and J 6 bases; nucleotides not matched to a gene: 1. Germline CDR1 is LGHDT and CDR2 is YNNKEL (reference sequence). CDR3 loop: CASSQGQVNEQFF. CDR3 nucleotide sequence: TGTGCCAGCAGCCAGGGACAGGTCAATGAGCAGTTCTTC.

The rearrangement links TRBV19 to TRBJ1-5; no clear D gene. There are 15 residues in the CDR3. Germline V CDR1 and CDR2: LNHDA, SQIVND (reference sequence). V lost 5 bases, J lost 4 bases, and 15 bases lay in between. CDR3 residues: CASSPGSWVNQPQHF. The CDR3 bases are TGTGCCAGTAGTCCGGGGTCGTGGGTAAATCAGCCCCAGCATTTT.

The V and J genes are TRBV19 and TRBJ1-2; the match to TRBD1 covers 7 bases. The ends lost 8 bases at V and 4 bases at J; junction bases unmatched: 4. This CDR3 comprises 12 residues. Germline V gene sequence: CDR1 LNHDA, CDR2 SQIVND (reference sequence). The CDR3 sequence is CASADRAYGYTF. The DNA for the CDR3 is TGTGCCAGTGCTGACAGGGCCTATGGCTACACCTTC.

The CDR3 reads CASSLKQGAYEQYF. In DNA, the CDR3 is TGTGCCAGCAGCTTGAAACAGGGGGCCTACGAGCAGTACTTC. The genes are TRBV7-2 and TRBJ2-7, with TRBD1 matching 8 bases. With 3 bases clipped from V and 2 bases from J, the junction kept 3 bases outside the gene matches. CDR1 and CDR2 (germline): SGHTA, FQGNSA. The CDR3 consists of 14 residues.

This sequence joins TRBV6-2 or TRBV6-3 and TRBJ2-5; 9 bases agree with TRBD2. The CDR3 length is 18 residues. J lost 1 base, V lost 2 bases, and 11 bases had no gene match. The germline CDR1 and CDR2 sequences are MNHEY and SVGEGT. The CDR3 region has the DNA TGTGCCAGCAGTTACGCGGCCCTGAGCGGGGGGCCCCAAGAGACCCAGTACTTC. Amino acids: CASSYAALSGGPQETQYF.

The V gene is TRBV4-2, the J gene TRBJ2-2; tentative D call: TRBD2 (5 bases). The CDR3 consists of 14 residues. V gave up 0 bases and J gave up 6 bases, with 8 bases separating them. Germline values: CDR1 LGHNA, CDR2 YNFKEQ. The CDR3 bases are TGTGCCAGCAGCCAAGATCGGGGTCCCGGGGAGCTGTTTTTT. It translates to CASSQDRGPGELFF.

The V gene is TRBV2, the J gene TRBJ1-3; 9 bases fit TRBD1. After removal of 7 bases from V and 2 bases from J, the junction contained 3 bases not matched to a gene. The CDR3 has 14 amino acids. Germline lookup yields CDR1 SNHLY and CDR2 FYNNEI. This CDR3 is CASNRQGAGNTIYF. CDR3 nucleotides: TGTGCCAGCAATAGACAGGGGGCTGGAAACACCATATATTTT.

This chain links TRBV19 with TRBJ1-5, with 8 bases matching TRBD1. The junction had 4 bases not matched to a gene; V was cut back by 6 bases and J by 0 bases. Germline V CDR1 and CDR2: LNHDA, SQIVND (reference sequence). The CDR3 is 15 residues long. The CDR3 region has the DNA TGTGCCAGTAGCCCGACAGGGGATAGCAATCAGCCCCAGCATTTT. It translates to CASSPTGDSNQPQHF.

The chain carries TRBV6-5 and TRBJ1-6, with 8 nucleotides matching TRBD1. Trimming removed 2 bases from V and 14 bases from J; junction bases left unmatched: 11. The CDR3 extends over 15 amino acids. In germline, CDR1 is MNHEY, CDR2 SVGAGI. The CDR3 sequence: CASSYDRQGRFALHF. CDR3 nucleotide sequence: TGTGCCAGCAGTTACGATAGACAGGGGAGGTTCGCCCTCCACTTT.

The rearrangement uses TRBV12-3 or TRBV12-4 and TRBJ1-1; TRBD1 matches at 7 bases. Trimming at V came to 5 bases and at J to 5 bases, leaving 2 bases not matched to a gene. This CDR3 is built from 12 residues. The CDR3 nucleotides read TGTGCCAGCAGTCTGACAGGGACTGAAGCTTTCTTT. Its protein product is CASSLTGTEAFF.

The CDR3 protein is CASSDTGANTEAFF. The CDR3 DNA reads TGCGCCAGCAGTGATACAGGGGCGAACACTGAAGCTTTCTTT. This rearrangement joins TRBV10-2 to TRBJ1-1; 7 bases fit TRBD1. V lost 3 bases to trimming and J lost 1 base; unmatched junction nucleotides: 2. CDR1 is WSHSY, CDR2 SAAADI, per germline. The CDR3 is 14 residues long.

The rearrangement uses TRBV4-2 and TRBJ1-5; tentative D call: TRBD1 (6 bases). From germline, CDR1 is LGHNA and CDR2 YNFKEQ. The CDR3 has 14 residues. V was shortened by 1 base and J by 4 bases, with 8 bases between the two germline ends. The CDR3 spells CASSQVDRNQPQHF. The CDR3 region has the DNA TGTGCCAGCAGCCAAGTGGACAGAAATCAGCCCCAGCATTTT.

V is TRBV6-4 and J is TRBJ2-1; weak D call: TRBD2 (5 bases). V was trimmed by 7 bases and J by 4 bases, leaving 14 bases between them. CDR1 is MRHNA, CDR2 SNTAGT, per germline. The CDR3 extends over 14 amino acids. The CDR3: CASICLARYNEQFF. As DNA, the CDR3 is TGTGCCAGCATTTGTCTAGCTCGTTACAATGAGCAGTTCTTC.

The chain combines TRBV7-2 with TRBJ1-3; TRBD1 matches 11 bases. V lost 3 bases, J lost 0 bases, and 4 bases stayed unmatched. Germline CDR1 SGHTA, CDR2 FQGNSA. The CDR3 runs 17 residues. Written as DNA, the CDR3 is TGTGCCAGCAGCTTTGTCGGGACAGGGGGCTCTGGAAACACCATATATTTT. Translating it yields CASSFVGTGGSGNTIYF.

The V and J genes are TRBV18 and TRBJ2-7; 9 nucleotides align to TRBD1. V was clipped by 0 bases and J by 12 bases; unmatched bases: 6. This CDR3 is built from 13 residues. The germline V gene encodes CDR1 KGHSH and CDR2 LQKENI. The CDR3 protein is CASSPPGQGLPYF. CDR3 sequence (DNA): TGTGCCAGCTCACCACCGGGACAGGGACTACCGTACTTC.